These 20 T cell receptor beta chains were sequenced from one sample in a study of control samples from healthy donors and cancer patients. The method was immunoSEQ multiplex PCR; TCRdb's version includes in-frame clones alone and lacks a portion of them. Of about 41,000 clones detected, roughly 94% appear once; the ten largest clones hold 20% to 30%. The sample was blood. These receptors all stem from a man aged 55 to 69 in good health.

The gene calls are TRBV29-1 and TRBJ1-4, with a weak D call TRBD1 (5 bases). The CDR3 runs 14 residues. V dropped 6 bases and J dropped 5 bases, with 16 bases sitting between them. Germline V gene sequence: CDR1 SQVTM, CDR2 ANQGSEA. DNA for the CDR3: TGCAGCGTCGCCGCGGGGGGTCAAAATGAAAAACTGTTTTTT. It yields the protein CSVAAGGQNEKLFF.

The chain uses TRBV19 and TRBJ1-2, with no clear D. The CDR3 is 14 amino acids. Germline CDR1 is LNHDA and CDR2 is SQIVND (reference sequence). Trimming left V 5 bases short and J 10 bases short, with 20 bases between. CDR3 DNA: TGTGCCAGTAGTTCCCACTCTACAGAAAGGGACTACACCTTC. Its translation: CASSSHSTERDYTF. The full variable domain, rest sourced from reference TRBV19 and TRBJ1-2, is DGGITQSPKYLFRKEGQNVTLSCEQNLNHDAMYWYRQDPGQGLRLIYYSQIVNDFQKGDIAEGYSVSREKKESFPLTVTSAQKNPTAFYLCASSSHSTERDYTFGSGTRLTVV.

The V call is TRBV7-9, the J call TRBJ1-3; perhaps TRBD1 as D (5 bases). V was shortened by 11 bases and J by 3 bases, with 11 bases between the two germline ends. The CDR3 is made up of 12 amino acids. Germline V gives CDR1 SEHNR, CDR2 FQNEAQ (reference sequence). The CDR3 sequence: CAQGANGNTIYF. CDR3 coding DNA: TGTGCCCAAGGGGCGAATGGAAACACCATATATTTT.

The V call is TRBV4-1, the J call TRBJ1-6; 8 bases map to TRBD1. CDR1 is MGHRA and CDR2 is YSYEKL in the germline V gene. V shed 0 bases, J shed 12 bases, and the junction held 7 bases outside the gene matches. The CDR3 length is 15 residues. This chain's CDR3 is CASSQDRGQGLPLHF. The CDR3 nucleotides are TGCGCCAGCAGCCAAGATCGCGGACAGGGTTTACCCCTCCACTTT.

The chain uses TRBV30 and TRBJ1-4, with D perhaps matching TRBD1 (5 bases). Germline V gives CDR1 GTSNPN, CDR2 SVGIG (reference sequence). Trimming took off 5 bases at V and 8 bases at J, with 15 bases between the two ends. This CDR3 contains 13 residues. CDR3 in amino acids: CAWSKGIGEKLFF. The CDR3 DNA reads TGTGCCTGGTCAAAGGGGATAGGGGAAAAACTGTTTTTT.

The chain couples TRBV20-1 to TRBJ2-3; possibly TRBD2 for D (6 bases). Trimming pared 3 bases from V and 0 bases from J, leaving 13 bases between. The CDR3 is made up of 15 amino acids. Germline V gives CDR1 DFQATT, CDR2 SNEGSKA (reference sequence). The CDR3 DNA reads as TGCAGTGCTAGTGATAAGCGGGCAAGCACAGATACGCAGTATTTT. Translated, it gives CSASDKRASTDTQYF.

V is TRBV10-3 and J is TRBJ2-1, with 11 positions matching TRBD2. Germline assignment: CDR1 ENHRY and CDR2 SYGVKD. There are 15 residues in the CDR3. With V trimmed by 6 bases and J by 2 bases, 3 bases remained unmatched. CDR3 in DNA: TGTGCCATCAGCCCTAGCGGGAGGCCCTACAATGAGCAGTTCTTC. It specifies CAISPSGRPYNEQFF.

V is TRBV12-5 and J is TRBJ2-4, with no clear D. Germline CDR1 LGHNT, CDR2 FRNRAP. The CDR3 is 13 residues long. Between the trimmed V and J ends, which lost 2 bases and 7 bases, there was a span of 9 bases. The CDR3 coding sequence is TGTGCTAGTGGTTTGTCCCTGGGGAACATTCAGTACTTC. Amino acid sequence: CASGLSLGNIQYF.

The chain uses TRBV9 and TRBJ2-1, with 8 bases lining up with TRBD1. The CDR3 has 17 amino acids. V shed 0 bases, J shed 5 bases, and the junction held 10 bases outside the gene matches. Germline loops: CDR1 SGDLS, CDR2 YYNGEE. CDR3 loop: CASSVGQGAKRDNEQFF. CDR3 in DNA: TGTGCCAGCAGCGTAGGGCAGGGGGCAAAGCGGGACAATGAGCAGTTCTTC. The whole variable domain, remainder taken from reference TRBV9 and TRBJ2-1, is DSGVTQTPKHLITATGQRVTLRCSPRSGDLSVYWYQQSLDQGLQFLIQYYNGEERAKGNILERFSAQQFPDLHSELNLSSLELGDSALYFCASSVGQGAKRDNEQFFGPGTRLTVL.

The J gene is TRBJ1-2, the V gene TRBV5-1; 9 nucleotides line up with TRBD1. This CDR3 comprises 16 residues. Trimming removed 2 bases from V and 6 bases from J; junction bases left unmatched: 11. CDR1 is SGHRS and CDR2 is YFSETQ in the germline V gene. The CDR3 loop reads CASSFSGTGFIDGYTF. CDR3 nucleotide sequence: TGCGCCAGCAGCTTTTCCGGGACAGGGTTTATAGATGGCTACACCTTC.

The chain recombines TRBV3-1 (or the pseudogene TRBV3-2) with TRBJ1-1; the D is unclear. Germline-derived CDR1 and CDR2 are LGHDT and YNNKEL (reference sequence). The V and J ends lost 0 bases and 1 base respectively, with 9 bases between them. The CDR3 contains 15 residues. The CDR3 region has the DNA TGTGCCAGCAGCCAAGATCTTTTCCAGAACACTGAAGCTTTCTTT. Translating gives CASSQDLFQNTEAFF.

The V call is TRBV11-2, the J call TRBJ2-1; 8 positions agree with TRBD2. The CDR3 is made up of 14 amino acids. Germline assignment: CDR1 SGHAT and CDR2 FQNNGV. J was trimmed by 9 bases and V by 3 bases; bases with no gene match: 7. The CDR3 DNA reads TGTGCCAGCAGCTTGGCCCACGGGAGGGGTGAGCAGTTCTTC. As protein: CASSLAHGRGEQFF.

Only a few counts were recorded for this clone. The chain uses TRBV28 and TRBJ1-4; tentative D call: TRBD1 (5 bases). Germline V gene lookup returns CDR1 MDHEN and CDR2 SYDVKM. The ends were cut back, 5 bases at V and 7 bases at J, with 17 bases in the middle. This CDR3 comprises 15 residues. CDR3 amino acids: CASSAWAQRGEKLFF. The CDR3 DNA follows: TGTGCCAGCAGTGCTTGGGCCCAAAGGGGTGAAAAACTGTTTTTT.

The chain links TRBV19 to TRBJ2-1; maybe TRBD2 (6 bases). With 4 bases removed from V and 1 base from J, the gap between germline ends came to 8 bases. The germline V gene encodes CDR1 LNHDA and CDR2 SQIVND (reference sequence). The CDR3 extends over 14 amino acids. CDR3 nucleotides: TGTGCCAGTAGTACCCGGGGGTCCTACAATGAGCAGTTCTTC. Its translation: CASSTRGSYNEQFF.

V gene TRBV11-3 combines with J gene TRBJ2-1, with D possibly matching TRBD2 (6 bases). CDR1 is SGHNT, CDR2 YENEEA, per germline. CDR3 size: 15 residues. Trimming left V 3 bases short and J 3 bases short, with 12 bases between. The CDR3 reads CASSFQAGLYNEQFF. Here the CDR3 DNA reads TGTGCCAGCAGCTTTCAAGCGGGCCTCTACAATGAGCAGTTCTTC.

CDR3 nucleotide sequence: TGTGCCAGCAGCCGTGCCAGTGGGTACAATCAGCCCCAGCATTTT. Amino acid sequence: CASSRASGYNQPQHF. The chain employs TRBV27 and TRBJ1-5; D is ambiguous. This CDR3 has 15 amino acids. The germline CDR1 and CDR2 sequences are MNHEY and SMNVEV (reference sequence). Trimming took off 6 bases at V and 3 bases at J, with 15 bases between the two ends.

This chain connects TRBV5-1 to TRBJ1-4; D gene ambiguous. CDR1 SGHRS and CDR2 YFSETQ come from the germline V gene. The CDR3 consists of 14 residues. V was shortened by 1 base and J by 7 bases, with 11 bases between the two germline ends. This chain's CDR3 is CASSLTPRREKLFF. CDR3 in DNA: TGCGCCAGCAGCTTGACTCCGAGGCGTGAAAAACTGTTTTTT.

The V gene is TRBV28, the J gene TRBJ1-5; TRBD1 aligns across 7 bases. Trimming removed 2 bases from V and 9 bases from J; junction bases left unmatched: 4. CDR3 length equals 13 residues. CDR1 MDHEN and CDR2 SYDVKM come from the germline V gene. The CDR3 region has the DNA TGTGCCAGCAGTTTAACAGGGGTATGGCCCCAGCATTTT. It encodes CASSLTGVWPQHF.

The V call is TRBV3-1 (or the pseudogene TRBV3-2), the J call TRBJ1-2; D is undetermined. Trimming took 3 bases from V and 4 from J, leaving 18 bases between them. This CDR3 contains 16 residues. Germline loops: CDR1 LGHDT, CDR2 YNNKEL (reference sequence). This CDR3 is CASSQSRTLPSYGYTF. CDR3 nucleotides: TGTGCCAGCAGCCAGTCCAGGACTCTACCCAGCTATGGCTACACCTTC.

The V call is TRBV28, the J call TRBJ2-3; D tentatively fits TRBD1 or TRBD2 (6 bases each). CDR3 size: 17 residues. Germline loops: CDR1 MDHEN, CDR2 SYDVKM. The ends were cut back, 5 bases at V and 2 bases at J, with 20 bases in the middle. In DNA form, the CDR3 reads TGTGCCAGCAGTGCTCTACAGGGACTTCGAATCACAGATACGCAGTATTTT. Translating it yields CASSALQGLRITDTQYF.